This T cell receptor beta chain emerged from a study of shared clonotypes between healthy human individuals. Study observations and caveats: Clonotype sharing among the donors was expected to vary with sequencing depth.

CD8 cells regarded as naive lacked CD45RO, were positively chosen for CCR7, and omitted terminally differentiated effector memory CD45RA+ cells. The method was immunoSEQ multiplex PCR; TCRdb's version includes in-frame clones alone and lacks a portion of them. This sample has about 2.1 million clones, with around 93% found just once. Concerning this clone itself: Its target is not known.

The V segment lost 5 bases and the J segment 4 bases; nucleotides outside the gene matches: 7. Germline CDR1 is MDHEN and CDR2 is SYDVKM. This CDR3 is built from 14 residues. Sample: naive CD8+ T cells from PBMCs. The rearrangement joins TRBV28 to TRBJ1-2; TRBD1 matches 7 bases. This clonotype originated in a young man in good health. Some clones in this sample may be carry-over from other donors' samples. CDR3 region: CASSLGTAGYGYTF. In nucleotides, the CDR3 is TGTGCCAGCAGTCTCGGGACAGCCGGCTATGGCTACACCTTC.